These T cell receptor beta chains were read from a single sample in a study of T cells in tumors after PD-1 blockade. Produced via immunoSEQ multiplex PCR; TCRdb's table is partial and in-frame only. The data show roughly 12,000 clones, roughly 63% seen once. The source was tumor tissue, collected before anti-PD-1 treatment. The source of these receptors is a human donor with basal cell carcinoma. CDR3s include the opening cysteine and the closing phenylalanine or tryptophan. The order of the fields is clone size, D gene, V gene, J gene, CDR3 protein, CDR3 DNA. A D gene is named only where the DNA matches it firmly. Clone size appears in some rows only: once, few, many, or a class for an expanded clone.

-	-	TRBV3-1/TRBV3-2	TRBJ2-7	CASSPTSHYEQYF	TGTGCCAGCAGCCCAACTAGTCACTACGAGCAGTACTTC
-	-	TRBV4-3	TRBJ2-3	CASSQAAYGTDTQYF	TGCGCCAGCAGCCAAGCAGCGTACGGCACAGATACGCAGTATTTT
-	-	TRBV6-6	TRBJ2-1	CASSYGASSNEQFF	TGTGCCAGCAGTTACGGGGCTAGCAGCAATGAGCAGTTCTTC
few	-	TRBV6-5	TRBJ1-1	CASSSAEGATEAFF	TGTGCCAGCAGTTCAGCCGAAGGAGCTACTGAAGCTTTCTTT
medium-sized	-	TRBV5-1	TRBJ2-1	CASSLLGEQFF	TGCGCCAGCAGCTTGTTAGGTGAGCAGTTCTTC
few	-	TRBV6-6	TRBJ1-6	CASMAVGGFSPLHF	TGTGCCAGCATGGCGGTAGGGGGTTTTTCACCCCTCCACTTT
-	TRBD2	TRBV14	TRBJ2-4	CASSQPTGGTNIQYF	TGTGCCAGCAGCCAACCAACGGGGGGAACAAACATTCAGTACTTC
-	-	TRBV19	TRBJ1-5	CASSTQQGPQPQHF	TGTGCCAGTAGTACCCAACAGGGTCCTCAGCCCCAGCATTTT
-	-	TRBV7-9	TRBJ2-3	CASSLNGRDTQYF	TGTGCCAGCAGTTTAAATGGCCGAGATACGCAGTATTTT
few	TRBD2	TRBV7-6	TRBJ2-3	CASSLGGIPGDTQYF	TGTGCCAGCAGCCTGGGAGGGATCCCGGGGGATACGCAGTATTTT
-	TRBD2	TRBV7-9	TRBJ2-1	CASSSVTSGRVNEQFF	TGTGCCAGCAGCTCAGTGACTAGCGGGAGGGTCAATGAGCAGTTCTTC
-	TRBD1	TRBV14	TRBJ1-6	CASSRTGASPLHF	TGTGCCAGCAGCCGGACAGGGGCATCACCCCTCCACTTT
once	TRBD2	TRBV10-3	TRBJ2-7	CAISERSGRGEQYF	TGTGCCATCAGTGAGCGGAGCGGGAGGGGCGAGCAGTACTTC
-	-	TRBV5-1	TRBJ2-4	CASSLGGWDNIQYF	TGCGCCAGCAGCTTGGGAGGATGGGATAACATTCAGTACTTC
medium-sized	TRBD1	TRBV6-2/TRBV6-3	TRBJ1-5	CASSPSPGTGVSNQPQHF	TGTGCCAGCAGCCCCTCACCCGGGACAGGGGTTAGCAATCAGCCCCAGCATTTT
-	TRBD1	TRBV11-3	TRBJ1-2	CASSYAGQGNYGYTF	TGTGCCAGCAGCTATGCAGGACAGGGGAACTATGGCTACACCTTC
-	-	TRBV3-1/TRBV3-2	TRBJ2-1	CASSHTGGRSYNEQFF	TGTGCCAGCAGCCATACCGGAGGGCGCTCCTACAATGAGCAGTTCTTC
-	TRBD1	TRBV28	TRBJ1-5	CASSFMDRVDQPQHF	TGTGCCAGCAGTTTCATGGACAGGGTCGATCAGCCCCAGCATTTT
-	-	TRBV5-1	TRBJ2-3	CASSFEGVGTDTQYF	TGCGCCAGCAGCTTCGAGGGGGTTGGAACAGATACGCAGTATTTT
few	-	TRBV13	TRBJ1-3	CASSLGLGGRGSTIYF	TGTGCCAGCAGCTTAGGCCTAGGAGGCCGAGGGAGCACCATATATTTT
-	-	TRBV23-1	TRBJ1-1	CASSQSKGGLEAFF	TGCGCCAGCAGTCAATCGAAAGGGGGGCTTGAAGCTTTCTTT
-	-	TRBV7-2	TRBJ2-3	CASSLPSTDTQYF	TGTGCCAGCAGCTTACCCAGCACAGATACGCAGTATTTT
-	-	TRBV6-5	TRBJ2-1	CASRLGTGRGREQFF	TGTGCCAGCAGACTCGGGACGGGACGGGGGAGAGAGCAGTTCTTC
few	-	TRBV7-9	TRBJ2-7	CASSSVSYEQYF	TGTGCCAGCAGCTCCGTCTCCTACGAGCAGTACTTC
medium-sized	TRBD1	TRBV5-1	TRBJ1-6	CASRSLRGDALHF	TGCGCCAGCAGATCACTCAGGGGGGATGCCCTCCACTTT
few	TRBD2	TRBV4-2	TRBJ2-1	CASSRGTSGTVGEQFF	TGTGCCAGCAGCCGCGGGACTAGCGGGACTGTTGGGGAGCAGTTCTTC
-	-	TRBV2	TRBJ1-3	CAILNGAGNTIYF	TGTGCCATCCTTAACGGGGCTGGAAACACCATATATTTT
-	-	TRBV30	TRBJ2-7	CAWSVYLGFEQYF	TGTGCCTGGAGTGTATATTTAGGCTTCGAGCAGTACTTC
-	-	TRBV27	TRBJ1-2	CASSPRGLPARGYTF	TGTGCCAGCAGTCCCCGAGGCCTTCCCGCACGGGGCTACACCTTC
-	-	TRBV19	TRBJ1-5	CASSIPTGLDQPQHF	TGTGCCAGTAGCATACCCACAGGGTTGGATCAGCCCCAGCATTTT
-	TRBD1	TRBV28	TRBJ1-5	CASNGQGVYQPQHF	TGTGCCAGCAACGGACAGGGGGTTTATCAGCCCCAGCATTTT
few	TRBD2	TRBV28	TRBJ2-2	CASSNLLAANTGELFF	TGTGCCAGCAGCAACCTCCTAGCGGCGAACACCGGGGAGCTGTTTTTT
once	TRBD2	TRBV24-1	TRBJ2-7	CATSEPGTSGGAYEQYF	TGTGCCACCAGTGAACCTGGGACTAGCGGGGGGGCGTACGAGCAGTACTTC
-	-	TRBV28	TRBJ1-5	CASSFGGDSQPQHF	TGTGCCAGCAGTTTTGGGGGGGATAGTCAGCCCCAGCATTTT
-	-	TRBV30	TRBJ2-7	CAWSVGSSYEQYF	TGTGCCTGGAGTGTTGGCTCCTCCTACGAGCAGTACTTC
-	-	TRBV7-8	TRBJ2-7	CASSLGSYEQYF	TGTGCCAGCAGCTTAGGATCCTACGAGCAGTACTTC
few	-	TRBV2	TRBJ1-2	CASSEAGGAGSYTF	TGTGCCAGCAGTGAAGCAGGAGGGGCAGGGAGCTACACCTTC
-	-	TRBV30	TRBJ2-6	CAWSHKQSGANVLTF	TGTGCCTGGAGTCACAAACAATCTGGGGCCAACGTCCTGACTTTC
once	-	TRBV5-4	TRBJ1-3	CASSLDWAGPAGNTIYF	TGTGCCAGCAGCTTGGATTGGGCAGGGCCAGCTGGAAACACCATATATTTT
-	-	TRBV7-9	TRBJ2-7	CASSLAGSYEQYF	TGTGCCAGCAGCTTGGCGGGGTCCTACGAGCAGTACTTC
-	TRBD2	TRBV3-1/TRBV3-2	TRBJ2-3	CASSQEGIAGLGSPDTQYF	TGTGCCAGCAGCCAAGAGGGGATAGCGGGACTTGGCTCCCCAGATACGCAGTATTTT
once	-	TRBV5-5	TRBJ1-4	CASSLDIGEDEKLFF	TGTGCCAGCAGCTTGGATATTGGGGAGGATGAAAAACTGTTTTTT
-	TRBD1	TRBV6-5	TRBJ1-1	CASRGQGAGDTEAFF	TGTGCCAGCAGGGGACAGGGGGCCGGGGACACTGAAGCTTTCTTT
-	TRBD1	TRBV5-4	TRBJ2-7	CASSVSGTADYEQYF	TGTGCCAGCAGCGTATCCGGGACAGCCGATTACGAGCAGTACTTC
-	-	TRBV2	TRBJ2-7	CASSDAAYEQYF	TGTGCCAGCAGTGACGCAGCTTACGAGCAGTACTTC
-	-	TRBV6-5	TRBJ1-1	CASTGIGTEAFF	TGTGCCAGTACAGGGATCGGCACTGAAGCTTTCTTT
medium-sized	-	TRBV25-1	TRBJ1-6	CASHWSSYNSPLHF	TGTGCCAGCCACTGGAGCTCCTATAATTCACCCCTCCACTTT
-	-	TRBV7-9	TRBJ2-7	CASLVGMDYEQYF	TGTGCCAGCCTTGTGGGGATGGACTACGAGCAGTACTTC
-	-	TRBV4-3	TRBJ2-1	CASSPRNGGDEQFF	TGCGCCAGCAGCCCTCGTAACGGTGGAGATGAGCAGTTCTTC
-	-	TRBV7-2	TRBJ2-7	CASSGAGPYEQYF	TGTGCCAGCAGCGGGGCGGGCCCCTACGAGCAGTACTTC
once	TRBD1	TRBV3-1/TRBV3-2	TRBJ1-1	CASSPDRGEAFF	TGTGCCAGCAGCCCAGACAGGGGTGAAGCTTTCTTT